This entry features one T cell receptor (beta chain) sequence. The antigen is unknown. This specimen belongs to a study of shared clonotypes between healthy human individuals. Overall study findings and caveats: Rarefaction exposed incomplete sorted-subset sequencing despite large depth.

Assay execution proceeded at the deep level. Clones were sequenced by immunoSEQ multiplex PCR, and TCRdb holds only the in-frame ones, with some missing. Of roughly 220,000 clones listed, 65% to 70% are singletons. The specimen was memory CD4+ T cells sorted from blood. As for subset: CD45RA-negative fraction. The receptor's source is a man aged 30-40 years in good health.

The CDR3 loop reads CASSLVSHPGGGDRPYEQYF. The CDR3 nucleotides are TGCGCCAGCAGCTTGGTTAGTCATCCGGGAGGCGGTGATAGGCCCTACGAGCAGTACTTC. This chain links TRBV5-1 with TRBJ2-7; 7 bases are shared with TRBD2. This CDR3 contains 20 residues. Trimming cost V 0 bases and J 2 bases; bases outside gene matches: 20. From germline, CDR1 is SGHRS and CDR2 YFSETQ.